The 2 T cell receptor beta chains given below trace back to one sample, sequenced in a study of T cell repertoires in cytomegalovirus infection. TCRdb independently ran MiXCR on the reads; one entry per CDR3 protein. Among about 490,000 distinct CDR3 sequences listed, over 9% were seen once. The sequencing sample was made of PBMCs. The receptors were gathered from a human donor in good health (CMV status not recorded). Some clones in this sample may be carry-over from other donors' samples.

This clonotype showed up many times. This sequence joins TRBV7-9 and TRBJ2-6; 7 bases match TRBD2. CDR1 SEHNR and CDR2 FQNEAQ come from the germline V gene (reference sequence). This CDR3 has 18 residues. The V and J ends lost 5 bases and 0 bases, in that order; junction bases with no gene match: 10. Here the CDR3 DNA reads TGTGCCAGCAGCCCACGGACTAGGCTAGCCTCTGGGGCCAACGTCCTGACTTTC. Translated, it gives CASSPRTRLASGANVLTF.

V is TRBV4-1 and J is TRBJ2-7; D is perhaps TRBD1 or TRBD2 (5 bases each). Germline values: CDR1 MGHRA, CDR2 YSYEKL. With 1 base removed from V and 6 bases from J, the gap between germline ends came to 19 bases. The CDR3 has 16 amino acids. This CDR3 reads CASSQGDGGFPREQYF. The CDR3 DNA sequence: TGCGCCAGCAGCCAAGGGGACGGAGGTTTCCCCCGCGAGCAGTACTTC.